This T cell receptor (beta chain) was sequenced during a study of cytomegalovirus exposure and HLA in healthy donors. Findings and limits, study-wide: The authors enumerated 164 TCR beta chains as linked to cytomegalovirus.

In the case of this clone: The antigen is undetermined.

Germline values: CDR1 SQVTM, CDR2 ANQGSEA. CDR3 length equals 15 residues. The V end lost 3 bases, the J end lost 2 bases, and 16 bases lay between the germline ends. Vbeta (60) and Jbeta (13) primers were used in the PCR. Here immunoSEQ multiplex PCR was the method, and the copy in TCRdb shows in-frame clones only, minus some. The table has some 170,000 clones, 80% seen once. V and J are TRBV29-1 and TRBJ1-1; tentatively, D is TRBD1 (5 bases). This receptor was identified in a man between 18 and 35 years old in good health and CMV-seropositive. The sample consisted of PBMCs. The CDR3, as DNA: TGCAGCGTTGAGGGGGGTCAGGGTTTCAACACTGAAGCTTTCTTT. It yields the protein CSVEGGQGFNTEAFF.